These T cell receptor beta chains were read from a single sample in a study of identical twins. TCRdb processed the 5' RACE reads anew with MiXCR; each CDR3 protein has one entry. The table has around 100,000 distinct CDR3 sequences, 4.5% to 6.5% seen once. The specimen sequenced was memory T cells sorted from blood. The receptor set was obtained from a woman between 50 and 59 years old in good health. The CDR3 runs from the conserved cysteine through the conserved F or W. Fields, in order: V gene, D gene, clone size, J gene, CDR3 protein, CDR3 DNA. The D gene is left open where the match is weak. Not every row has a clone size; where given, it reads once, few, many or a size class.

TRBV13	.	few	TRBJ1-1	CASSFRDGNTEAFF	TGTGCCAGCAGCTTCCGGGACGGGAACACTGAAGCTTTCTTT
TRBV30	TRBD2	.	TRBJ2-2	CAWSPGLANTGELFF	TGTGCCTGGAGTCCGGGACTAGCGAACACCGGGGAGCTGTTTTTT
TRBV29-1	.	many	TRBJ1-2	CSVDVRLPESYGYTF	TGCAGCGTTGATGTGCGACTGCCCGAGAGCTATGGCTACACCTTC
TRBV5-1	.	many	TRBJ1-1	CASSLDQGGGAFF	TGCGCCAGCAGCCTGGACCAAGGGGGGGGAGCTTTCTTT
TRBV5-1	.	.	TRBJ2-6	CASSLGLTASSGANVLTF	TGCGCCAGCAGTTTGGGGTTGACTGCCTCCTCTGGGGCCAACGTCCTGACTTTC
TRBV6-2/TRBV6-3	.	many	TRBJ1-2	CASSYGGGNYGYTF	TGTGCCAGCAGTTACGGCGGCGGAAACTATGGCTACACCTTC
TRBV29-1	.	many	TRBJ2-1	CSVAPGGIYNEQFF	TGCAGCGTTGCCCCAGGCGGGATCTACAATGAGCAGTTCTTC
TRBV12-3/TRBV12-4	TRBD1	many	TRBJ2-7	CASSHSYRGLGYEQYF	TGTGCCAGCAGCCATTCCTACAGGGGGCTCGGCTACGAGCAGTACTTC
TRBV7-9	.	many	TRBJ1-1	CASNEVIRAFF	TGTGCCAGCAATGAGGTCATACGAGCTTTCTTT
TRBV25-1	.	many	TRBJ1-1	CASSESGDTEAFF	TGTGCCAGCAGTGAATCGGGAGACACTGAAGCTTTCTTT
TRBV2	.	many	TRBJ2-1	CASSGGGVGEQFF	TGTGCCAGCAGTGGAGGTGGCGTCGGTGAGCAGTTCTTC
TRBV5-1	TRBD2	many	TRBJ2-5	CASSSQAGGGETQYF	TGCGCCAGTTCCAGCCAGGCGGGAGGGGGAGAGACCCAGTACTTC
TRBV19	.	many	TRBJ1-1	CASSTKTANTEAFF	TGTGCCAGTAGTACGAAGACGGCGAACACTGAAGCTTTCTTT
TRBV5-1	.	many	TRBJ2-6	CASSLDRAGGANVLTF	TGCGCCAGCAGCTTGGACAGGGCGGGAGGGGCCAACGTCCTGACTTTC
TRBV2	.	.	TRBJ2-5	CAGSQIQETQYF	TGTGCCGGGTCACAGATCCAAGAGACCCAGTACTTC
TRBV9	TRBD2	many	TRBJ2-5	CASSREGTQYF	TGTGCCAGCAGCCGGGAGGGGACCCAGTACTTC
TRBV7-8	.	many	TRBJ2-7	CASSSRGFGVPGYEQYF	TGTGCCAGCAGCTCGAGGGGGTTCGGGGTACCAGGTTACGAGCAGTACTTC
TRBV6-6	TRBD1	few	TRBJ1-2	CASSLDHRGQNTF	TGTGCCAGCAGTTTAGACCACAGGGGGCAAAACACCTTC
TRBV7-8	.	.	TRBJ2-7	CASSLTREAYEQYF	TGTGCCAGCAGCTTAACCAGGGAGGCCTACGAGCAGTACTTC
TRBV18	.	many	TRBJ2-3	CASSPPDGDTQYF	TGTGCCAGCTCACCACCTGACGGAGATACGCAGTATTTT
TRBV11-3	TRBD2	many	TRBJ2-7	CASSPNPGLAGVGEQYF	TGTGCCAGCAGCCCAAATCCGGGACTAGCGGGAGTAGGAGAGCAGTACTTC
TRBV3-1	.	many	TRBJ1-6	CASSGLDNSPLHF	TGTGCCAGCAGTGGACTTGATAATTCACCCCTCCACTTT
TRBV5-4	.	many	TRBJ2-5	CASSGDLAQETQYF	TGTGCCAGCAGCGGGGACCTCGCGCAAGAGACCCAGTACTTC
TRBV5-1	.	many	TRBJ2-7	CASSDGQGYEQYF	TGCGCCAGCTCCGATGGGCAGGGCTACGAGCAGTACTTC
TRBV9	TRBD2	many	TRBJ2-1	CASSAGRTSGNEQFF	TGTGCCAGCAGCGCAGGGAGGACTAGCGGGAATGAGCAGTTCTTC
TRBV10-3	TRBD1	.	TRBJ2-5	CAISERTGGLQETQYF	TGTGCCATCAGTGAACGGACAGGGGGCCTTCAAGAGACCCAGTACTTC
TRBV20-1	.	few	TRBJ1-4	CSAQTAATNEKLFF	TGCAGTGCACAAACGGCGGCAACTAATGAAAAACTGTTTTTT
TRBV12-3/TRBV12-4	TRBD1	many	TRBJ1-1	CASSTYRTGNTEAFF	TGTGCCAGCAGTACCTATCGGACAGGAAACACTGAAGCTTTCTTT